This T cell receptor beta chain derives from a study of Ad26.COV2.S vaccination and SARS-CoV-2 variants. This clone was counted only a few times. The sample's treatment: roughly 18 received Ad26.COV2.S at low or high dose, single or two shots; about 5 received placebo; per-sample allocation not given. On day 63 after the first injection, vaccine and placebo recipients gave samples. Some clones are missing from TCRdb's copy, which holds only in-frame ones; the method was immunoSEQ multiplex PCR. The table includes around 320,000 clones, around four fifths detected once. Germline V gives CDR1 DFQATT, CDR2 SNEGSKA (reference sequence). This CDR3 has 11 amino acids. V gave up 2 bases and J gave up 10 bases, with 8 bases separating them.

This sequence joins TRBV20-1 and TRBJ2-2; unclear D gene. The TCR comes from a person aged 18 to 59 who received the Ad26.COV2.S COVID-19 vaccine or a placebo. The sequenced sample was peripheral blood, obtained in a trial of Ad26.COV2.S vaccine versus placebo. CDR3 residues: CSARRQSELFF. CDR3 coding DNA: TGCAGTGCTAGAAGGCAATCGGAGCTGTTTTTT.